Sequencing of this T cell receptor (beta chain) was carried out in a study of shared clonotypes between healthy human individuals. Whole-study results and caveats: A limitation of the genetic and exposure-history diversity represented arose from few donors.

Notes on this clone: Its target is not known.

Sequencing was performed with immunoSEQ multiplex PCR; in TCRdb, only in-frame clones are kept and a portion is missing. The profile covers 470,000 or so clones, with about 72% appearing a single time and around 11% taken by the ten largest. Unsorted samples drew genomic DNA from some 82 million PBMCs. CDR3 size: 14 residues. J gave up 3 bases and V 6 bases, and 5 bases lay outside the gene matches. Germline CDR1 and CDR2: MNHNY and SVGAGI (reference sequence). This clonotype originated in a woman aged 40 to 50 in good health. Some clones in this sample may be carry-over from other donors' samples. Sequencing was done on a sample of PBMCs. The chain employs TRBV6-6 and TRBJ1-2, with 9 bases matching TRBD1. The DNA of the CDR3 is TGTGCCAGCAGACGGACAGGGGAGGACTATGGCTACACCTTC. It specifies CASRRTGEDYGYTF.